One TCR beta chain is described in this entry. From 10 ml of fresh peripheral blood, PBMCs were isolated. CDR1 and CDR2 (germline): SQVTM, ANQGSEA. This CDR3 comprises 14 residues. Trimming took off 7 bases at V and 1 base at J, with 16 bases between the two ends. TCR beta CDR3 regions were amplified from RNA. The study used the HTBI primer set for a first-round RT-PCR of the TCR CDR3. One entry per CDR3 protein, called by TCRdb with MiXCR from the multiplex PCR reads. Seen here are over 650,000 distinct CDR3 sequences, roughly 17% observed once, and the top ten hold under 10%. This record comes from a study of T cells in Graves' hyperthyroidism and ophthalmopathy.

The source is a man younger than 35 with Graves' hyperthyroidism. The chain is built from TRBV29-1 and TRBJ1-1, with D perhaps matching TRBD1 (6 bases). Sequences were obtained from blood. CDR3 sequence: CSARGPGPNTEAFF. The CDR3, as DNA: TGCAGCGCCCGGGGGCCGGGGCCGAACACTGAAGCTTTCTTT.